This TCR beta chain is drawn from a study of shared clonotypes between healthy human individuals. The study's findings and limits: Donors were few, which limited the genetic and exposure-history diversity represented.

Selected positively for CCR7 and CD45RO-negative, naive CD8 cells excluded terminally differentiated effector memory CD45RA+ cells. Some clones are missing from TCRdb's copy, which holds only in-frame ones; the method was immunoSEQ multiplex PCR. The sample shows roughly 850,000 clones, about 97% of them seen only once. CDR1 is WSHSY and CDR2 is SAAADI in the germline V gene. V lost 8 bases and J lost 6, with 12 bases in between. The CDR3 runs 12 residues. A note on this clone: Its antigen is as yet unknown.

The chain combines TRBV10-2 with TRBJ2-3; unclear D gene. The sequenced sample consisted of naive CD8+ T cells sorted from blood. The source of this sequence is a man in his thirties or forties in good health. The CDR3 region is CASSQKVDTQYF. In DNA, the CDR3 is TGCGCCAGCTCCCAGAAGGTTGATACGCAGTATTTT.